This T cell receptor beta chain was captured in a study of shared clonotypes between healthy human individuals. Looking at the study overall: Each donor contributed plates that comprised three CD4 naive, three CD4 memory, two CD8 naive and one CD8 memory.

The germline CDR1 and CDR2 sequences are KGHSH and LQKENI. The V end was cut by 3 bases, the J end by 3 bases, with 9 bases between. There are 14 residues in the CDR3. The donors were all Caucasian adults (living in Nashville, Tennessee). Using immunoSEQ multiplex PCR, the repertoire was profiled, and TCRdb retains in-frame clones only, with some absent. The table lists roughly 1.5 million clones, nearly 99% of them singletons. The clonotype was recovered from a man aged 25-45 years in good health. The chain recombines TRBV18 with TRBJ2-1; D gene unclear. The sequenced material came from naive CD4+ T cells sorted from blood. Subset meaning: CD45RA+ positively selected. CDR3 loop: CASSPEQIYNEQFF. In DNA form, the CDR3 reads TGTGCCAGCTCACCGGAACAGATCTACAATGAGCAGTTCTTC.